This section outlines one TCR beta chain sequence together with its context. The data were obtained in a study of shared clonotypes between healthy human individuals. Repertoires were generated with immunoSEQ multiplex PCR, while TCRdb's copy carries only in-frame clones and drops some. The sample records roughly 1,500,000 clones, about 98% being singletons. The V and J ends lost 6 bases and 4 bases, in that order; junction bases with no gene match: 9. The CDR3 runs 15 residues. CDR1 SNHLY and CDR2 FYNNEI come from the germline V gene. The receptor comes from a man between 25 and 39 years old in good health. The rearrangement joins TRBV2 to TRBJ2-1, with 7 bases lining up with TRBD2. The specimen sequenced was naive CD4+ T cells sorted from blood. Specified subset: CD45RA+ positively selected. CDR3 residues: CASRADAGAYNEQFF. In DNA form, the CDR3 reads TGTGCCAGCAGGGCAGACGCGGGAGCTTACAATGAGCAGTTCTTC.